These 8 T cell receptor beta chains came from one sample sequenced in a study of breast tumors, draining lymph nodes, adjacent tissues. Each CDR3 protein gets one entry after TCRdb re-called the multiplex PCR reads with MiXCR. The sample consists of under 350,000 distinct CDR3 sequences, over 25% of them appearing once. Samples came from axillary lymph nodes draining the breast cancer. Material: axillary lymph node tissue. The receptors stem from a female donor with breast cancer. Some clones in this sample may be carry-over from other donors' samples.

In this sample, this clonotype turned up many times. The V and J genes are TRBV9 and TRBJ2-5; D assignment may be TRBD1 or TRBD2 (5 bases each). V was shortened by 4 bases and J by 1 base, with 11 bases between the two germline ends. The germline V gene encodes CDR1 SGDLS and CDR2 YYNGEE. The CDR3 covers 14 residues. The CDR3 here is CASSSPGPQETQYF. DNA for the CDR3: TGTGCCAGCAGCTCCCCGGGACCCCAAGAGACCCAGTACTTC.

This clonotype was picked up many times. V gene TRBV5-1 combines with J gene TRBJ2-3; possibly TRBD2 for D (5 bases). The CDR3 is made up of 15 amino acids. With 0 bases removed from V and 4 bases from J, the gap between germline ends came to 12 bases. CDR1 and CDR2 from the germline V gene are SGHRS and YFSETQ. DNA of the CDR3: TGCGCCAGCAGCTTGGGTCGGGAAGGCTCAGATACGCAGTATTTT. This encodes CASSLGREGSDTQYF. Based on the CDR3 plus reference TRBV5-1 and TRBJ2-3, the full variable domain is KAGVTQTPRYLIKTRGQQVTLSCSPISGHRSVSWYQQTPGQGLQFLFEYFSETQRNKGNFPGRFSGRQFSNSRSEMNVSTLELGDSALYLCASSLGREGSDTQYFGPGTRLTVL.

This clonotype was seen repeatedly, ten times or more. The rearrangement uses TRBV4-2 and TRBJ2-1, with TRBD2 matching over 8 bases. Germline V gives CDR1 LGHNA, CDR2 YNFKEQ. There are 17 residues in the CDR3. Trimming removed 3 bases from V and 3 bases from J; junction bases left unmatched: 10. CDR3 amino acids: CASSHMGSGTGYNEQFF. The CDR3 DNA is TGTGCCAGCAGCCACATGGGTAGCGGGACGGGCTACAATGAGCAGTTCTTC.

The chain combines TRBV5-6 with TRBJ2-2; D ambiguous. V gave up 5 bases and J gave up 6 bases, with 8 bases separating them. The CDR3 totals 12 residues. The germline gives CDR1 SGHDT, CDR2 YYEEEE. The CDR3 coding sequence is TGTGCCAGCAGGTTTGGTGCCGGGGAGCTGTTTTTT. It is translated as CASRFGAGELFF.

V is TRBV4-3 and J is TRBJ2-2, with D uncertain. The CDR3 totals 17 residues. V was cut by 1 base and J by 3 bases, with 15 bases left in between. CDR1 and CDR2 from the germline V gene are LGHNA and YSLEER. The CDR3 DNA reads TGCGCCAGCAGCCAAGGATCGCGTAGCCCGGACACCGGGGAGCTGTTTTTT. It specifies CASSQGSRSPDTGELFF.

This clonotype occurred once. The chain carries TRBV7-6 and TRBJ2-2; D might be TRBD1 or TRBD2, each matching 5 bases. CDR3 length: 15 residues. CDR1 is SGHVS and CDR2 is FNYEAQ in the germline V gene. The germline V and J ends were trimmed by 3 bases and 4 bases, with 12 bases remaining between them. CDR3 coding DNA: TGTGCCAGCAGCTTCACGGGGCTTACCACCGGGGAGCTGTTTTTT. It encodes CASSFTGLTTGELFF.

To note about this clonotype: One end of the junction varies from germline; a read error may be responsible. This rearrangement joins TRBV6-5 to TRBJ1-6, with D uncertain. CDR3 size: 14 residues. The germline V gene encodes CDR1 MNHEY and CDR2 SVGAGI. CDR3 DNA: TGTGCCAGCAGTCACTCCCACCTTTCATCACCCCTCCACTTT. Translated: CASSHSHLSSPLHF.

CDR3 DNA sequence: TGTGCCAGCTCACCATCCGGGACAGGGGGCGCGACACCCCTCCACTTT. Its protein product is CASSPSGTGGATPLHF. This rearrangement joins TRBV18 to TRBJ1-6, with TRBD1 identical over 12 bases. The CDR3 sequence is 16 residues long. Germline V gene lookup returns CDR1 KGHSH and CDR2 LQKENI. The junction had 7 bases not matched to a gene; V was cut back by 2 bases and J by 11 bases.